The 15 T cell receptor beta chains given below trace back to one sample, sequenced in a study of T-cell reconstitution after alpha-beta-depleted transplantation in children listed by TCRdb under 2016. Library preparation was by PCR. Reads for this sample came from an Illumina HiSeq 2500. TCR library preparation used molecular barcoding, with unique molecular identifiers applied to normalize quantification of the TCRbeta repertoire. Using fastp at Q25 and MiXCR, TCRdb reprocessed the public reads and kept productive beta chains. Rows matching on CDR3 protein sequence are summarized as one entry with the most common DNA and genes. Present in this sample are 350,000 to 500,000 distinct CDR3 sequences, roughly two fifths of which were seen just once. The ten most abundant clones make up roughly a quarter of the sample. Sample treatment or condition, as interpreted from the label and publication: allogeneic hematopoietic cell transplantation with graft depleted of TCRalphabeta T cells and CD19 B cells.

Sequencing was performed on PBMCs, taken before TCRalphabeta/CD19-depleted stem cell transplant. The receptors here all came from a girl aged 2 to 10 with aplastic anemia, due to receive a stem cell transplant.

Notes on this clonotype: Given the absence of the conserved phenylalanine or tryptophan at the CDR3 end, a read error is likely. The gene calls are TRBV6-1 and TRBJ2-5; 10 bases are a match to TRBD2. The length of the CDR3 is 16 residues. From germline, CDR1 is MNHNS and CDR2 SASEGT. V trimming: 6 bases; J trimming: 0 bases; junction bases outside the gene matches: 7. The CDR3 region has the DNA TGTGCCAGCAGACCCGGGACTAGCGTGTACCAAGAGACCCAGTACCTC. It yields the protein CASRPGTSVYQETQYL.

This clonotype has just a few counts. The chain is built from TRBV7-9 and TRBJ2-3, with 7 bases that match TRBD1. The CDR3 runs 15 residues. Per germline, CDR1 SEHNR and CDR2 FQNEAQ (reference sequence). Germline trimming cut 8 bases from V and 2 bases from J; bases unmatched to any gene: 10. DNA for the CDR3: TGTGCCAGCGCGCCTCCCGGGACAGCCACAGATACGCAGTATTTT. Its protein is CASAPPGTATDTQYF.

This clonotype has only a few counts. This rearrangement joins TRBV7-9 to TRBJ2-1; 11 bases agree with TRBD2. This CDR3 is built from 17 residues. J gave up 1 base and V 1 base, and 3 bases lay outside the gene matches. Germline assignment: CDR1 SEHNR and CDR2 FQNEAQ (reference sequence). The CDR3 sequence is CASSLDLAGGSYNEQFF. CDR3 nucleotides: TGTGCCAGCAGCTTAGACCTAGCGGGAGGATCCTACAATGAGCAGTTCTTC.

J is TRBJ2-7 and V is TRBV5-5; 9 nucleotides line up with TRBD2. Trimming removed 0 bases from V and 0 bases from J; junction bases left unmatched: 7. CDR1 is SGHKS and CDR2 is YYEKEE in the germline V gene (reference sequence). The length of the CDR3 is 17 residues. In DNA, the CDR3 is TGTGCCAGCAGCTTGGCCGATTGGCGGGGGGGCTCCTACGAGCAGTACTTC. This encodes CASSLADWRGGSYEQYF.

The chain couples TRBV3-1 to TRBJ2-7; D possibly matches TRBD1 or TRBD2 (5 bases each). V lost 4 bases and J lost 2, with 12 bases in between. The length of the CDR3 is 14 residues. Germline-derived CDR1 and CDR2 are LGHDT and YNNKEL (reference sequence). The CDR3 nucleotides read TGTGCCAGCAGCCTCTGGGACCGACCCTACGAGCAGTACTTC. Amino acid sequence: CASSLWDRPYEQYF.

This clonotype was seen a few times. This chain links TRBV7-2 with TRBJ1-3; a possible D gene is TRBD1 (5 bases). The germline V and J ends were trimmed by 4 bases and 0 bases, with 13 bases remaining between them. The CDR3 sequence is 16 residues long. Germline CDR1 SGHTA, CDR2 FQGNSA. CDR3 loop: CASSSRQSVSGNTIYF. CDR3 DNA sequence: TGTGCCAGCAGCTCGCGACAGTCCGTCTCTGGAAACACCATATATTTT.

The gene calls are TRBV5-5 and TRBJ2-3; 8 bases line up with TRBD2. V shed 3 bases, J shed 3 bases, and the junction held 9 bases outside the gene matches. Germline assignment: CDR1 SGHKS and CDR2 YYEKEE (reference sequence). The CDR3 is 16 amino acids. CDR3 region: CASSWTLRGETDTQYF. CDR3 DNA: TGTGCCAGCAGCTGGACCCTGCGGGGGGAAACAGATACGCAGTATTTT.

At least ten counts were recorded for this clonotype. The rearrangement uses TRBV29-1 and TRBJ2-5, with D tentatively TRBD1 (6 bases). CDR1 and CDR2 from the germline V gene are SQVTM and ANQGSEA. Trimming removed 6 bases from V and 4 bases from J, with 18 bases in between. CDR3 length: 14 amino acids. This chain's CDR3 is CSVLSRGRGETQYF. The CDR3 bases are TGCAGCGTCCTGTCAAGGGGGAGAGGAGAGACCCAGTACTTC.

The V gene is TRBV5-4, the J gene TRBJ2-6; the match to TRBD2 covers 9 bases. V lost 1 base and J lost 4; bases outside the gene matches: 6. The CDR3 runs 17 residues. The germline CDR1 and CDR2 sequences are SGHNT and YYREEE (reference sequence). The CDR3 region is CASSLPGLADGANVLTF. CDR3 nucleotides: TGTGCCAGCAGCTTGCCGGGACTAGCTGACGGGGCCAACGTCCTGACTTTC.

This clonotype was seen only a few times. The chain couples TRBV18 to TRBJ2-5; D remains ambiguous. Germline CDR1 KGHSH, CDR2 LQKENI. This CDR3 is built from 17 residues. V lost 3 bases and J lost 2, with 19 bases in between. CDR3 in amino acids: CASSPRSARVGQETQYF. The CDR3 bases are TGTGCCAGCTCACCTCGGTCTGCCCGGGTAGGTCAAGAGACCCAGTACTTC.

This clonotype was found a few times. The chain employs TRBV12-3 or TRBV12-4 and TRBJ2-1, with TRBD1 matching over 10 bases. Trimming took 6 bases from V and 6 from J; bases not matched to a gene: 2. The CDR3 covers 13 residues. Written as DNA, the CDR3 is TGTGCCAGCAGGGGACAGGGGATCAATGAGCAGTTCTTC. Translation gives CASRGQGINEQFF.

The chain joins TRBV29-1 to TRBJ2-1; no firm D call. The V end was cut by 4 bases, the J end by 8 bases, with 12 bases between. The length of the CDR3 is 12 residues. CDR1 and CDR2 (germline): SQVTM, ANQGSEA. The CDR3 reads CSVGRLSDEQFF. The DNA of the CDR3 is TGCAGCGTTGGGCGTTTGAGCGATGAGCAGTTCTTC.

The chain joins TRBV9 to TRBJ2-3; 8 bases are a match to TRBD2. V lost 3 bases, J lost 6 bases, and 6 bases stayed unmatched. This CDR3 is built from 14 residues. CDR1 and CDR2 from the germline V gene are SGDLS and YYNGEE. The CDR3 spells CASSEQTSADTQYF. The CDR3 DNA follows: TGTGCCAGCAGCGAACAGACTAGCGCTGATACGCAGTATTTT.

The chain carries TRBV5-1 and TRBJ2-1; 10 positions match TRBD2. The V segment lost 7 bases and the J segment 8 bases; nucleotides outside the gene matches: 15. This CDR3 spans 16 amino acids. CDR1 is SGHRS and CDR2 is YFSETQ in the germline V gene. CDR3 in amino acids: CASGLQPSGRADEQFF. The CDR3 DNA is TGCGCCAGCGGGCTGCAACCTAGCGGGAGAGCGGATGAGCAGTTCTTC. The whole variable domain, filled in from reference TRBV5-1 and TRBJ2-1, reads KAGVTQTPRYLIKTRGQQVTLSCSPISGHRSVSWYQQTPGQGLQFLFEYFSETQRNKGNFPGRFSGRQFSNSRSEMNVSTLELGDSALYLCASGLQPSGRADEQFFGPGTRLTVL.

This clonotype came up a few times. The J gene is TRBJ1-4, the V gene TRBV27; 7 positions match TRBD1. Germline-derived CDR1 and CDR2 are MNHEY and SMNVEV (reference sequence). The CDR3 spans 13 residues. V trimming: 5 bases; J trimming: 10 bases; junction bases outside the gene matches: 7. Here the CDR3 DNA reads TGTGCCAGCAGTCCACAGGGGTGGGGAAAACTGTTTTTT. This codes for CASSPQGWGKLFF.